This TCR beta chain was sequenced in a study of cytomegalovirus exposure and HLA in healthy donors. Of note for this clone: Its target is not known.

CDR1 and CDR2 from the germline V gene are ENHRY and SYGVKD. CDR3 length: 12 residues. The V and J ends lost 5 bases and 8 bases, in that order; junction bases with no gene match: 2. Primers included in the PCR were 60 Vbeta and 13 Jbeta primers. Measured with immunoSEQ multiplex PCR; TCRdb has only the in-frame clones, and not every one. Of 100,000 to 150,000 clones detected, 75% appear once; the ten largest clones hold around 3%. Study-wide results and limits: Across all donors, roughly uniform sequencing depth was an assumption of the presence/absence analyses. Three CMV-associated chains proved CMV antigen-specific in vitro. Most of the CMV-associated TCR beta chains (in a later analysis) appeared to be HLA-restricted.

V is TRBV10-3 and J is TRBJ2-1; TRBD2 matches 8 bases. The receptor was derived from a woman in her forties or fifties in good health and CMV-seronegative. Material: PBMCs. The CDR3 protein is CAISLLADEQFF. The CDR3 DNA follows: TGTGCCATCAGTTTACTAGCGGATGAGCAGTTCTTC.